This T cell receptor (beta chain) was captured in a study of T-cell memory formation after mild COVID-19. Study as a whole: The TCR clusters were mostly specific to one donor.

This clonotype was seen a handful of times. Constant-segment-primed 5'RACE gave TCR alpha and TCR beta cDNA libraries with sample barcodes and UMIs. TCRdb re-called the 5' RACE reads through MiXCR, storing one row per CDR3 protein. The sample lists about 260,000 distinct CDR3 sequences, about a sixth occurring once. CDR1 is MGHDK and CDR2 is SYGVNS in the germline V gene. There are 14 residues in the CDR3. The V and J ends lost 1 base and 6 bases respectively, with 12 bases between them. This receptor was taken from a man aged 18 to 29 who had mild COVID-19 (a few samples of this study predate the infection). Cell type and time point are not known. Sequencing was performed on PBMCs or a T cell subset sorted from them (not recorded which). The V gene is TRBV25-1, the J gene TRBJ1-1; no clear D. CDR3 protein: CASSEWGISPEAFF. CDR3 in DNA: TGTGCCAGCAGTGAATGGGGAATTTCGCCTGAAGCTTTCTTT.